What follows are 30 T cell receptor beta chains derived from one specimen sequenced in a study of Graves' ophthalmopathy and Graves' hyperthyroidism. The study amplified TCR beta CDR3 regions using RNA transcripts. Following a first-round RT-PCR that used HTBI primers, a second-round multiplex PCR was carried out. TCRdb called the multiplex PCR reads again in MiXCR, with one record for every CDR3 protein. Of roughly 610,000 distinct CDR3 sequences in the sample, about a fifth were seen once. The sequenced sample consisted of peripheral blood. Every receptor here comes from a woman between 18 and 29 years old with stable Graves' hyperthyroidism. Some clones in this sample may be carry-over from other donors' samples.

This clonotype was recorded many times. Relative to the germline gene, one junction end is altered; a read error may explain this. The V and J genes are TRBV2 and TRBJ2-5, with 8 bases matching TRBD1. Germline V gene sequence: CDR1 SNHLY, CDR2 FYNNEI. The CDR3 loop spans 15 amino acids. The CDR3 spells CASSASDRDRRGLNF. CDR3 bases: TGTGCCAGCAGTGCCTCGGACAGGGACCGTCGGGGGTTGAACTTC.

The rearrangement links TRBV6-4 to TRBJ2-4, with D perhaps matching TRBD2 (7 bases). The V end was cut by 6 bases, the J end by 0 bases, with 24 bases between. This CDR3 has 19 residues. The germline CDR1 and CDR2 sequences are MRHNA and SNTAGT. CDR3 DNA: TGTGCCAGCAGCCACCTCTGGCGGGGGCTCCTAGTAGCCAAAAACATTCAGTACTTC. It codes for CASSHLWRGLLVAKNIQYF.

V usage is TRBV19 and J usage is TRBJ1-5; TRBD1 aligns across 7 bases. The CDR3 length is 13 residues. Germline CDR1 LNHDA, CDR2 SQIVND (reference sequence). J lost 5 bases, V lost 6 bases, and 4 bases had no gene match. The CDR3 region is CASRYQGDQPQHF. The CDR3 DNA reads as TGTGCCAGTAGATACCAGGGGGATCAGCCCCAGCATTTT.

This clonotype has just a few counts. The J gene is TRBJ1-2, the V gene TRBV7-9; TRBD1 matches 9 bases. The CDR3 consists of 13 residues. Germline V gene sequence: CDR1 SEHNR, CDR2 FQNEAQ (reference sequence). V was clipped by 3 bases and J by 8 bases; unmatched bases: 4. The CDR3 reads CASSFTGTGGYTF. The CDR3 coding sequence is TGTGCCAGCAGCTTCACCGGGACAGGGGGCTACACCTTC.

This clonotype was recorded at least ten times. V gene TRBV6-1 combines with J gene TRBJ1-1; D gene ambiguous. CDR3 length equals 16 residues. V was pared by 5 bases and J by 1 base, with 17 bases between. Germline CDR1 is MNHNS and CDR2 is SASEGT. CDR3 DNA: TGTGCCAGCAGTAGGCCCGGAGACGGAGAGAACACTGAAGCTTTCTTT. This encodes CASSRPGDGENTEAFF.

This clonotype turned up a few times. The rearrangement joins TRBV12-3 or TRBV12-4 to TRBJ2-2; D is undetermined. CDR3 size: 13 residues. V lost 3 bases to trimming and J lost 6 bases, with 8 bases between them. This chain's CDR3 is CASSLSVSGELFF. Written as DNA, the CDR3 is TGTGCCAGCAGTTTGTCAGTATCCGGGGAGCTGTTTTTT.

This clonotype has ten or more counts. The V gene is TRBV25-1, the J gene TRBJ1-1, with 10 nucleotides matching TRBD1. The CDR3 spans 13 residues. J was trimmed by 9 bases and V by 8 bases; bases with no gene match: 9. The germline V gene encodes CDR1 MGHDK and CDR2 SYGVNS. The CDR3 region has the DNA TGTGCCAGCCAGACCGACAGGGGGCTTAAAGCTTTCTTT. This gives the protein CASQTDRGLKAFF.

This clonotype was seen more than once but under ten times. This chain uses TRBV28 with TRBJ2-5, with D hard to call. CDR1 is MDHEN, CDR2 SYDVKM, per germline. The CDR3 extends over 14 amino acids. V was trimmed by 2 bases and J by 1 base, leaving 8 bases between them. The CDR3 loop reads CASSLLSPQETQYF. The CDR3 nucleotides read TGTGCCAGCAGTTTACTTTCACCCCAAGAGACCCAGTACTTC.

The sample holds one count of this clonotype. The chain carries TRBV20-1 and TRBJ1-6; TRBD1 might be the D (6 bases). The germline V and J ends were trimmed by 6 bases and 7 bases, with 16 bases remaining between them. There are 14 residues in the CDR3. The V gene's germline CDR1 is DFQATT and CDR2 SNEGSKA (reference sequence). The CDR3 sequence: CSAPGATENSPLHF. The CDR3 nucleotides are TGCAGTGCGCCGGGGGCCACGGAGAATTCACCCCTCCACTTT.

This clonotype was counted only a few times. The rearrangement joins TRBV7-3 to TRBJ2-5, with 9 positions matching TRBD2. Unmatched junction bases numbered 17, after V lost 5 bases and J lost 7 bases. Germline assignment: CDR1 SGHTA and CDR2 FQGTGA. The CDR3 contains 17 residues. The CDR3 DNA is TGTGCCAGCAGCCTCGGGGCGGGTAGCGGGGGCCTGGGGACCCAGTACTTC. It codes for CASSLGAGSGGLGTQYF.

This clonotype appeared many times. This chain connects TRBV5-1 to TRBJ1-2, with 7 bases identical to TRBD1. The CDR3 consists of 14 residues. The V and J ends lost 4 bases and 6 bases, in that order; junction bases with no gene match: 9. Germline V lookup: CDR1 SGHRS, CDR2 YFSETQ. CDR3 sequence reads: CASSQRGTENGYTF. In DNA form, the CDR3 reads TGCGCCAGCAGCCAGCGGGGGACAGAAAATGGCTACACCTTC.

The sample holds many counts of this clonotype. This chain links TRBV6-5 with TRBJ2-7, with 8 bases matching TRBD1. Unmatched junction bases numbered 8, after V lost 0 bases and J lost 7 bases. CDR3 length equals 15 residues. The germline CDR1 and CDR2 sequences are MNHEY and SVGAGI. This CDR3 reads CASSYSMQGAREQYF. The CDR3 DNA reads as TGTGCCAGCAGTTACTCGATGCAGGGGGCAAGGGAGCAGTACTTC.

The genes are TRBV5-1 and TRBJ1-1; D unclear. The germline V gene encodes CDR1 SGHRS and CDR2 YFSETQ. Trimming took off 0 bases at V and 1 base at J, with 7 bases between the two ends. The length of the CDR3 is 14 residues. The CDR3 DNA is TGCGCCAGCAGCTTGGATCACTCGAACACTGAAGCTTTCTTT. It translates to CASSLDHSNTEAFF.

This clonotype was seen at least ten times. This rearrangement joins TRBV12-3 or TRBV12-4 to TRBJ2-2, with D hard to call. The CDR3 contains 12 residues. V gave up 5 bases and J gave up 8 bases, with 9 bases separating them. CDR3 in amino acids: CASSAIPGELFF. In nucleotides, the CDR3 is TGTGCCAGCAGTGCAATTCCGGGGGAGCTGTTTTTT.

There are many counts of this clonotype. The J gene is TRBJ1-1, the V gene TRBV19; a weak D match, TRBD1 (5 bases). The CDR3 loop spans 15 amino acids. V was pared by 5 bases and J by 0 bases, with 13 bases between. Per the germline V gene, CDR1 is LNHDA and CDR2 is SQIVND (reference sequence). The CDR3 region has the DNA TGTGCCAGTAGTCGCAGGGACGGAATGAACACTGAAGCTTTCTTT. Amino acid sequence: CASSRRDGMNTEAFF.

This clonotype showed up many times. As DNA, the CDR3 is TGTGCCAGCAGTTTTGACAGGGGAAATTCACCCCTCCACTTT. Its translation is CASSFDRGNSPLHF. The V gene is TRBV27, the J gene TRBJ1-6; 8 bases align to TRBD1. CDR3 length: 14 residues. CDR1 is MNHEY, CDR2 SMNVEV, per germline (reference sequence). V lost 3 bases, J lost 7 bases, and 2 bases stayed unmatched.

This clonotype was recorded at least ten times. This chain links TRBV11-2 with TRBJ2-2, with 8 bases fitting TRBD2. Germline V gives CDR1 SGHAT, CDR2 FQNNGV. There are 16 residues in the CDR3. J gave up 4 bases and V 3 bases, and 7 bases lay outside the gene matches. The CDR3 sequence is CASSFQSGGFTGELFF. The CDR3 nucleotides are TGTGCCAGCAGCTTTCAAAGCGGGGGATTCACCGGGGAGCTGTTTTTT.

The chain is built from TRBV4-1 and TRBJ1-1; 9 bases agree with TRBD1. Germline V lookup: CDR1 MGHRA, CDR2 YSYEKL. The CDR3 spans 16 residues. Trimming cost V 1 base and J 3 bases; bases outside gene matches: 6. CDR3 in amino acids: CASSQGDRGWDTEAFF. The DNA of the CDR3 is TGCGCCAGCAGCCAAGGAGACAGGGGGTGGGACACTGAAGCTTTCTTT.

This clonotype was observed many times. The chain carries TRBV20-1 and TRBJ1-6; TRBD1 might be the D (5 bases). Germline V lookup: CDR1 DFQATT, CDR2 SNEGSKA (reference sequence). The ends were cut back, 2 bases at V and 8 bases at J, with 13 bases in the middle. This CDR3 is built from 14 residues. CDR3 bases: TGCAGTGCTAGACCGGGGCTCACCGATTCACCCCTCCACTTT. Translating gives CSARPGLTDSPLHF.

This clonotype showed up many times. Here the CDR3 reads CASSLQGVKETQYF. CDR3 DNA sequence: TGTGCCAGCAGTTTGCAGGGGGTGAAAGAGACCCAGTACTTC. The rearrangement uses TRBV27 and TRBJ2-5, with 7 bases aligning to TRBD1. V was clipped by 3 bases and J by 3 bases; unmatched bases: 4. CDR3 length: 14 amino acids. Germline loops: CDR1 MNHEY, CDR2 SMNVEV (reference sequence).

The chain uses TRBV12-3 or TRBV12-4 and TRBJ1-3; perhaps TRBD1 as D (5 bases). Trimming shortened V by 6 bases and J by 4 bases, and 16 bases separated the two germline ends. This CDR3 is 15 amino acids long. The CDR3 spells CASSRKPGRGNTIYF. Here the CDR3 DNA reads TGTGCCAGCAGCCGTAAACCGGGACGGGGAAACACCATATATTTT.

This clonotype was counted ten times or more. The rearrangement joins TRBV6-4 to TRBJ2-7; D is possibly TRBD1 (5 bases). The germline CDR1 and CDR2 sequences are MRHNA and SNTAGT. CDR3 length equals 14 residues. The ends were cut back, 9 bases at V and 0 bases at J, with 15 bases in the middle. CDR3 loop: CASYQHRISYEQYF. CDR3 coding DNA: TGTGCCAGTTATCAACACAGGATCTCCTACGAGCAGTACTTC.

This chain joins TRBV27 and TRBJ2-7; TRBD1 is a possible D gene (6 bases). Germline V gene lookup returns CDR1 MNHEY and CDR2 SMNVEV (reference sequence). The germline V and J ends were trimmed by 5 bases and 0 bases, with 17 bases remaining between them. The CDR3 covers 16 residues. The CDR3 DNA sequence: TGTGCCAGCAGTCTTTTAGGGGGACACCTCTCCTACGAGCAGTACTTC. This codes for CASSLLGGHLSYEQYF.

This clonotype was counted at least ten times. The chain is built from TRBV10-3 and TRBJ1-1; no clear D gene. V was pared by 7 bases and J by 1 base, with 16 bases between. The CDR3 has 15 residues. CDR1 ENHRY and CDR2 SYGVKD come from the germline V gene. The DNA for the CDR3 is TGTGCCATCACGCAGAGTCCGATTGCGAACACTGAAGCTTTCTTT. Translated, it gives CAITQSPIANTEAFF.

At least ten counts were recorded for this clonotype. The chain employs TRBV28 and TRBJ2-7, with D possibly TRBD1 on 5 matching bases. Trimming removed 6 bases at V and 0 bases at J, with 12 bases between. CDR1 and CDR2 from the germline V gene are MDHEN and SYDVKM. The CDR3 sequence is 14 residues long. CDR3 region: CASSPGRDSYEQYF. DNA of the CDR3: TGTGCCAGCAGCCCCGGCAGGGACTCCTACGAGCAGTACTTC.

This clonotype was counted between two and nine times. The rearrangement uses TRBV6-5 and TRBJ1-1; weak D call: TRBD1 (5 bases). CDR1 and CDR2 (germline): MNHEY, SVGAGI. Trimming stripped 2 bases from V and 4 bases from J, with 14 bases between. This CDR3 region has 15 residues. For the CDR3, the DNA is TGTGCCAGCAGTTACAGAGGCAGGGACGGCACTGAAGCTTTCTTT. This encodes CASSYRGRDGTEAFF.

Ten or more counts support this clonotype. This sequence joins TRBV13 and TRBJ2-4; TRBD2 agrees at 11 bases. The CDR3 is made up of 16 amino acids. Trimming removed 2 bases from V and 7 bases from J; junction bases left unmatched: 7. Germline V gene data show CDR1 as PRHDT and CDR2 as FYEKMQ (reference sequence). The CDR3, as DNA: TGTGCCAGCAGCTTATACGCAGGACTAGCGGGCAACATTCAGTACTTC. Translated: CASSLYAGLAGNIQYF. Using reference TRBV13 and TRBJ2-4 for the parts outside the CDR3, the full variable domain is AAGVIQSPRHLIKEKRETATLKCYPIPRHDTVYWYQQGPGQDPQFLISFYEKMQSDKGSIPDRFSAQQFSDYHSELNMSSLELGDSALYFCASSLYAGLAGNIQYFGAGTRLSVL.

The rearrangement links TRBV7-9 to TRBJ2-7, with D possibly being TRBD1 or TRBD2 (5 bases each). The CDR3 spans 14 residues. The V end was cut by 4 bases, the J end by 2 bases, with 12 bases between. Germline V gene data show CDR1 as SEHNR and CDR2 as FQNEAQ (reference sequence). CDR3 loop: CASSWDVGPYEQYF. The CDR3 DNA sequence: TGTGCCAGCAGCTGGGACGTAGGCCCCTACGAGCAGTACTTC.

This clonotype was seen repeatedly, ten times or more. This sequence joins TRBV12-3 or TRBV12-4 and TRBJ1-1; D gene unclear. This CDR3 is built from 16 residues. V lost 6 bases to trimming and J lost 0 bases, with 17 bases between them. The CDR3 protein is CASSIALGRMNTEAFF. In DNA, the CDR3 is TGTGCCAGCAGCATCGCCCTTGGAAGGATGAACACTGAAGCTTTCTTT.

This clonotype was seen ten or more times. The V call is TRBV6-5, the J call TRBJ1-5, with D unresolved. Deletions cut 2 bases from V and 2 bases from J, with 16 bases between. There are 17 residues in the CDR3. Germline CDR1 and CDR2: MNHEY and SVGAGI. In DNA form, the CDR3 reads TGTGCCAGCAGTTACCCCAAGGTCCCTTGGGGCAATCAGCCCCAGCATTTT. The encoded protein is CASSYPKVPWGNQPQHF.